These 21 T cell receptor beta chains were all obtained from the same sample, sequenced in a study of shared clonotypes between healthy human individuals. Sequencing used immunoSEQ multiplex PCR; TCRdb keeps in-frame clones, though not all of them. The data hold about 490,000 clones, with more than 65% observed a single time. The source material was PBMCs. The receptor set was obtained from a woman aged 40 to 49 in good health. Some clones in this sample may be carry-over from other donors' samples.

This clone was counted only a few times. The chain couples TRBV7-8 to TRBJ2-5; D gene unclear. The assigned J gene may be wrong: the sequence end matches TRBJ2-7 better. This CDR3 has 11 residues. Germline loops: CDR1 SGHVS, CDR2 FQNEAQ. CDR3 amino acids: CASREGLEQYF. The DNA for the CDR3 is TGTGCCAGCAGAGAAGGCCTCGAGCAGTACTTC.

About this clone itself: A far larger clone is a single base away, which makes a read error likely. The chain is built from TRBV7-9 and TRBJ2-4; no firm D call. The V gene's germline CDR1 is SEHNR and CDR2 FQNEAQ (reference sequence). The CDR3 contains 12 residues. The CDR3 sequence is CASSLDADIQHF. DNA of the CDR3: TGTGCCAGCAGCTTAGATGCAGACATTCAGCACTTC.

The chain joins TRBV27 to TRBJ2-2; D unresolved. Germline V lookup: CDR1 MNHEY, CDR2 SMNVEV (reference sequence). V lost 3 bases to trimming and J lost 0 bases, with 11 bases between them. CDR3 length: 16 residues. DNA for the CDR3: TGTGCCAGCAGTTTGGGCAGAATAACGAACACCGGGGAGCTGTTTTTT. It is translated as CASSLGRITNTGELFF.

This clone turned up a few times. The chain uses TRBV9 and TRBJ2-3; D possibly matches TRBD1 or TRBD2 (5 bases each). V was pared by 3 bases and J by 4 bases, with 9 bases between. This CDR3 contains 13 residues. Per the germline V gene, CDR1 is SGDLS and CDR2 is YYNGEE. The DNA of the CDR3 is TGTGCCAGCAGCGCGGGACGGTCAGATACGCAGTATTTT. Translated: CASSAGRSDTQYF. The whole variable domain, filled in from reference TRBV9 and TRBJ2-3, reads DSGVTQTPKHLITATGQRVTLRCSPRSGDLSVYWYQQSLDQGLQFLIQYYNGEERAKGNILERFSAQQFPDLHSELNLSSLELGDSALYFCASSAGRSDTQYFGPGTRLTVL.

The V call is TRBV7-9, the J call TRBJ2-1; TRBD2 aligns across 8 bases. Germline assignment: CDR1 SEHNR and CDR2 FQNEAQ (reference sequence). J lost 3 bases, V lost 5 bases, and 9 bases had no gene match. The CDR3 totals 16 residues. The chain's CDR3 is CASSPNSGKGYNEQFF. The CDR3 bases are TGTGCCAGCAGCCCCAATAGCGGGAAGGGCTACAATGAGCAGTTCTTC.

This clone was observed a few times. The CDR3 reads CASSQGWASGGNEQFF. CDR3 DNA: TGCGCCAGCAGCCAAGGGTGGGCTAGCGGGGGCAATGAGCAGTTCTTC. The chain combines TRBV4-3 with TRBJ2-1, with TRBD2 matching over 10 bases. The CDR3 loop spans 16 amino acids. The germline V gene has CDR1 LGHNA and CDR2 YSLEER. V trimming: 1 base; J trimming: 6 bases; junction bases outside the gene matches: 6.

The chain employs TRBV7-9 and TRBJ1-3; D unresolved. CDR1 is SEHNR, CDR2 FQNEAQ, per germline (reference sequence). Trimming cost V 6 bases and J 0 bases, with 6 bases left between them. This CDR3 is built from 13 residues. The DNA for the CDR3 is TGTGCCAGCAGATCCTCCTCTGGAAACACCATATATTTT. It codes for CASRSSSGNTIYF.

This clone was detected many times. Other nucleotide sequences in the sample specify the same CDR3. The chain recombines TRBV28 with TRBJ1-4; D might be TRBD1 (5 bases). From germline, CDR1 is MDHEN and CDR2 SYDVKM. V was shortened by 5 bases and J by 6 bases, with 13 bases between the two germline ends. The CDR3 runs 14 residues. The CDR3 sequence: CASSGRDLDEKLFF. The CDR3 DNA is TGTGCCAGCAGTGGCCGGGACTTAGATGAAAAACTGTTTTTT. The complete variable domain, with remaining parts taken from reference TRBV28 and TRBJ1-4, reads DVKVTQSSRYLVKRTGEKVFLECVQDMDHENMFWYRQDPGLGLRLIYFSYDVKMKEKGDIPEGYSVSREKKERFSLILESASTNQTSMYLCASSGRDLDEKLFFGSGTQLSVL.

Comment on this clone: Since a far larger clone is one base different, this is likely a read error. The sample carries other DNA sequences with the same CDR3. The genes are TRBV5-6 and TRBJ2-7; 10 bases fit TRBD2. The CDR3 has 14 residues. Germline CDR1 SGHDT, CDR2 YYEEEE. CDR3 DNA sequence: TGCGCCAGCAGCTTAGGGACTAGCGTCTACGAGCAGTACTTC. Its protein product is CASSLGTSVYEQYF.

Comments on this clone: This may be a read error: a much more frequent sequence differs by one nucleotide. The CDR3 DNA is TGTGTCAGCAGCGTAGGTTCCTACGAGCAGTACTTC. This sequence encodes CVSSVGSYEQYF. The V call is TRBV9, the J call TRBJ2-7; D uncertain. CDR1 SGDLS and CDR2 YYNGEE come from the germline V gene. CDR3 length: 12 residues. Supplemented by reference TRBV9 and TRBJ2-7, the full variable domain reads DSGVTQTPKHLITATGQRVTLRCSPRSGDLSVYWYQQSLDQGLQFLIQYYNGEERAKGNILERFSAQQFPDLHSELNLSSLELGDSALYFCVSSVGSYEQYFGPGTRLTVT.

This chain connects TRBV7-9 to TRBJ1-1; D uncertain. The CDR3 has 14 amino acids. Germline CDR1 SEHNR, CDR2 FQNEAQ (reference sequence). Trimming pared 1 base from V and 4 bases from J, leaving 10 bases between. The CDR3 DNA reads as TGTGCCAGCAGCTTAGTGGGTGAGGGCACTGAAGCTTTCTTT. The encoded protein is CASSLVGEGTEAFF.

The chain recombines TRBV29-1 with TRBJ2-1; D tentatively reads TRBD1 or TRBD2 (6 bases each). Trimming stripped 8 bases from V and 8 bases from J, with 19 bases between. This CDR3 is built from 13 residues. From germline, CDR1 is SQVTM and CDR2 ANQGSEA. CDR3: CSCQRGARDEQFF. The CDR3 DNA reads TGCAGCTGCCAGAGGGGGGCCCGTGATGAGCAGTTCTTC.

The chain combines TRBV9 with TRBJ2-1; D not certain. V lost 4 bases and J 0 bases, leaving 11 bases between the germline ends. The CDR3 spans 15 residues. The germline V gene encodes CDR1 SGDLS and CDR2 YYNGEE. The CDR3 region has the DNA TGTGCCAGCAGCCCCTCCCCCACCTCCTACAATGAGCAGTTCTTC. As protein: CASSPSPTSYNEQFF.

The chain joins TRBV27 to TRBJ2-3, with D perhaps matching TRBD1 or TRBD2 (5 bases each). This CDR3 comprises 15 residues. The V gene lost 3 bases and the J gene lost 4 bases, with 14 bases spanning the gap. CDR1 is MNHEY, CDR2 SMNVEV, per germline (reference sequence). This CDR3 is CASSLGTALADTQYF. The CDR3 nucleotides read TGTGCCAGCAGTTTGGGGACGGCCCTTGCAGATACGCAGTATTTT.

With respect to this clone: This probably arose from a read error, given a far larger clone one base away. The chain combines TRBV7-3 with TRBJ1-1, with unresolved D. V lost 5 bases, J lost 6 bases, and 16 bases lay in between. CDR1 and CDR2 from the germline V gene are SGHTA and FQGTGA. The length of the CDR3 is 14 residues. The DNA for the CDR3 is TGTGCCAGCAGCCGAGACGTCTCAGACGCTGAAGCTTTCTTT. Protein product: CASSRDVSDAEAFF.

This clone showed up just a few times. The CDR3 loop is CAVGTSGIDTQYF. The CDR3 coding sequence is TGTGCCGTCGGGACTAGCGGTATAGATACGCAGTATTTT. The V gene is TRBV15, the J gene TRBJ2-3, with TRBD2 matching 11 bases. The CDR3 spans 13 residues. Germline CDR1 is LNHNV and CDR2 is YYDKDF (reference sequence). J was trimmed by 5 bases and V by 11 bases; bases with no gene match: 6.

CDR3 sequence: CASSVHYEQYF. DNA of the CDR3: TGTGCCAGCAGTGTGCACTACGAGCAGTACTTC. The rearrangement joins TRBV6-1 to TRBJ2-7; D gene ambiguous. The CDR3 is made up of 11 amino acids. Between the trimmed V and J ends, which lost 4 bases and 3 bases, there was a span of 4 bases. CDR1 MNHNS and CDR2 SASEGT come from the germline V gene.

This clone has a single count. The V call is TRBV7-8, the J call TRBJ2-7; D possibly corresponds to TRBD2 (6 bases). Looked up from germline, CDR1 is SGHVS and CDR2 is FQNEAQ. The CDR3 runs to 14 residues. Trimming took off 5 bases at V and 3 bases at J, with 14 bases between the two ends. The chain's CDR3 is CASSPGTPGYEQYF. DNA of the CDR3: TGTGCCAGCAGCCCCGGGACTCCGGGCTACGAGCAGTACTTC.

V usage is TRBV5-1 and J usage is TRBJ2-7; D uncertain. Per germline, CDR1 SGHRS and CDR2 YFSETQ. V shed 0 bases and J shed 2 bases, with 6 bases lying between them. The CDR3 loop spans 13 amino acids. CDR3 bases: TGCGCCAGCAGCTTGGTACCGCCCTACGAGCAGTACTTC. Its protein product is CASSLVPPYEQYF.

The J gene is TRBJ2-2, the V gene TRBV10-3; the D call may be TRBD1 or TRBD2 (5 bases each). This CDR3 contains 13 residues. The V end lost 4 bases, the J end lost 4 bases, and 7 bases lay between the germline ends. Germline CDR1 ENHRY, CDR2 SYGVKD. CDR3 sequence: CAISGGVTGELFF. In DNA, the CDR3 is TGTGCCATCAGTGGAGGGGTCACCGGGGAGCTGTTTTTT.

CDR3 DNA: TGTGCCAGAGGGACAGCGAACACCGGGGAGCTGTTTTTT. Translation gives CARGTANTGELFF. The rearrangement joins TRBV2 to TRBJ2-2; TRBD1 aligns across 7 bases. V was pared by 9 bases and J by 0 bases, with 1 base of the junction left unmatched. The CDR3 is made up of 13 amino acids. CDR1 is SNHLY, CDR2 FYNNEI, per germline.